Listed below are T cell receptor beta chains from one sample, sequenced in a study of T cells after yellow fever vaccination. TCRdb ran MiXCR on the 5' RACE reads and lists one entry per CDR3 protein. The sample records about 220,000 distinct CDR3 sequences, around 3.1% being singletons. This specimen consisted of CD4+ T cells sorted from PBMCs, obtained 10 days after the yellow fever booster vaccination. The receptors shown here come from a man aged 18 to 35 who received the YFV17D yellow fever vaccine. CDR3s include the opening cysteine and the closing phenylalanine or tryptophan. Fields, in order: D gene, V gene, J gene, clone size, CDR3 protein, CDR3 DNA. The D gene is left open where the match is weak. Some rows mark clone size as missing; the rest say once, few, many or name a class of expanded clone.

TRBD2	TRBV12-3/TRBV12-4	TRBJ2-1	many	CASRLGVAGRNEQFF	TGTGCCAGCAGGTTGGGGGTAGCGGGCCGCAATGAGCAGTTCTTC
NA	TRBV5-6	TRBJ1-1	NA	CASSLYRTEAFF	TGTGCCAGCAGCTTGTACAGGACTGAAGCTTTCTTT
NA	TRBV4-3	TRBJ1-2	NA	CASSQEPTGYYGYTF	TGCGCCAGCAGCCAAGAGCCTACAGGGTACTATGGCTACACCTTC
TRBD1	TRBV4-1	TRBJ1-3	few	CASSPRTGVRGSSGNTIYF	TGCGCCAGCAGCCCCCGGACAGGGGTAAGGGGCTCCTCTGGAAACACCATATATTTT
TRBD1	TRBV4-1	TRBJ2-2	NA	CASSPGWTGVAGELFF	TGCGCCAGCAGCCCAGGATGGACAGGGGTGGCCGGGGAGCTGTTTTTT
NA	TRBV7-3	TRBJ2-1	many	CASSRRDLGEQFF	TGTGCCAGCAGTCGAAGGGACCTGGGTGAGCAGTTCTTC
TRBD1	TRBV24-1	TRBJ2-1	few	CATSDGQGARNEQFF	TGTGCCACCAGTGATGGACAGGGGGCCAGGAATGAGCAGTTCTTC
NA	TRBV20-1	TRBJ1-1	NA	CSARLGRTVEAFF	TGCAGTGCTAGACTTGGGAGGACGGTTGAAGCTTTCTTT
TRBD1	TRBV20-1	TRBJ2-1	few	CSARAGQGVREQFF	TGCAGTGCTAGAGCGGGACAGGGTGTACGAGAGCAGTTCTTC
NA	TRBV7-2	TRBJ1-6	many	CASSSFVNSPLHF	TGTGCCAGCAGCTCCTTCGTTAATTCACCCCTCCACTTT
TRBD2	TRBV20-1	TRBJ2-1	few	CSAWGGSSSYNEQFF	TGCAGTGCTTGGGGGGGTTCCAGCTCCTACAATGAGCAGTTCTTC
NA	TRBV7-3	TRBJ2-3	few	CASSSQGRGDTQYF	TGTGCCAGCAGCTCCCAGGGGAGGGGAGATACGCAGTATTTT